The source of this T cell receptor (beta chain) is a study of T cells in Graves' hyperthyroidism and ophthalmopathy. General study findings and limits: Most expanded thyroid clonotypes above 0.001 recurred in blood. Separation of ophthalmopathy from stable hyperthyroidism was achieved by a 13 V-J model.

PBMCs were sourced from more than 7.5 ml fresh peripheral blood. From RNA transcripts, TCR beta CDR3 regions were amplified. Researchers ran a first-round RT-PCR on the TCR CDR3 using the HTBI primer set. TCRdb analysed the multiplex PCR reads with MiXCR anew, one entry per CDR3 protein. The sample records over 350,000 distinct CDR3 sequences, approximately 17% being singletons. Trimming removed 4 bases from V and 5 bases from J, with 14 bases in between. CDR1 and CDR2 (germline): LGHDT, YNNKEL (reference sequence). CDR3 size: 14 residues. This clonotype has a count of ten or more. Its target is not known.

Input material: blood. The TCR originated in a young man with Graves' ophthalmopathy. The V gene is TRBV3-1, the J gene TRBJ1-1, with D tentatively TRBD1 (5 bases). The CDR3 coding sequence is TGTGCCAGCAGCCCTCGGGACCGAAAAACTGAAGCTTTCTTT. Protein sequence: CASSPRDRKTEAFF.